This T cell receptor beta chain emerged from a study of T cells in Graves' hyperthyroidism and ophthalmopathy. A NOSPECS grade of at least 4, a Clinical Activity Score of at least 3 and duration under 3 months were recorded in ophthalmopathy patients. Patients having uncontrolled infection, another autoimmune disease, pregnancy or lactation were not included. In its sample, this clonotype was seen many times. Its cognate antigen is unknown. Germline trimming cut 0 bases from V and 2 bases from J; bases unmatched to any gene: 7. Germline V CDR1 and CDR2: DFQATT, SNEGSKA (reference sequence). CDR3 size: 18 residues. From RNA transcripts, TCR beta CDR3 regions were amplified. HTBI primers were the set used in a first-round RT-PCR of the TCR CDR3. TCRdb redid the calling of the multiplex PCR reads with MiXCR, one entry per CDR3 protein. The sample holds about 500,000 distinct CDR3 sequences, around 16% seen once.

General study findings and limits: A 13 V-J signature model discriminated ophthalmopathy versus stable hyperthyroidism. Ophthalmopathy, as predicted by the model, came a median roughly 6.3 months after the prediction.

V and J are TRBV20-1 and TRBJ2-5; 15 nucleotides line up with TRBD2. The sample comprised blood. The receptor was isolated from a woman aged 25 to 39 with Graves' ophthalmopathy. The CDR3 DNA sequence: TGCAGTGCTAGAGAATGGACTAGCGGGAGGGCCTATCAAGAGACCCAGTACTTC. This translates into CSAREWTSGRAYQETQYF.